This TCR beta chain is drawn from a study of T cell repertoires in cytomegalovirus infection. Study as a whole: Indications came from public TCR beta signatures; they pointed to CMV infection and to a matching HLA type. Regarding the study as a whole: Of the TCR beta families, the public ones yielded a cumulative frequency that identified carriers of CMV plus the relevant HLA. CMV-specific HLA-C-restricted TCR beta clonotypes dominated the ex vivo response.

V was cut by 6 bases and J by 5 bases, with 17 bases left in between. The CDR3 covers 14 residues. Germline values: CDR1 MNHEY, CDR2 SVGEGT. On this clonotype: Its antigen remains unknown.

Via MiXCR, TCRdb re-called the reads, giving one row per CDR3 protein. The table lists hundreds of thousands of distinct CDR3 sequences, 33% of them singletons. The sequences come from cultured PBMCs, collected from culture after CMV antigen stimulation. This receptor was taken from a human donor in good health (CMV status not recorded). Some clones in this sample may be carry-over from other donors' samples. V is TRBV6-2 or TRBV6-3 and J is TRBJ2-7; D might be TRBD2 (6 bases). The CDR3 coding sequence is TGTGCCAGCAGCCGCCTCGGGGGTGCCCACGAGCAGTACTTC. Translating it yields CASSRLGGAHEQYF.